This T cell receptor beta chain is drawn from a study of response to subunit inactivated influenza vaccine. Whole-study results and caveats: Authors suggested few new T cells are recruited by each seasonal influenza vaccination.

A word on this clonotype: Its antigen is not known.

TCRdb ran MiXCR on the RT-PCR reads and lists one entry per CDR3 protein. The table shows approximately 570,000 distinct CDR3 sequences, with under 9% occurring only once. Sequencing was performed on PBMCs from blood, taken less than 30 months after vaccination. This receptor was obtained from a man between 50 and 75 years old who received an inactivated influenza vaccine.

DNA of the CDR3: TGTGCCAGCAGCTTAGGGGCAGGATGGAGCTCCTACGAGCAGTACTTC. Protein sequence: CASSLGAGWSSYEQYF. The chain combines TRBV7-6 with TRBJ2-7; D gene unclear. The CDR3 loop spans 16 amino acids. The V gene's germline CDR1 is SGHVS and CDR2 FNYEAQ. V lost 1 base and J lost 0, with 13 bases in between. Filled out from reference TRBV7-6 and TRBJ2-7, the complete variable domain reads GAGVSQSPRYKVTKRGQDVALRCDPISGHVSLYWYRQALGQGPEFLTYFNYEAQQDKSGLPNDRFSAERPEGSISTLTIQRTEQRDSAMYRCASSLGAGWSSYEQYFGPGTRLTVT.